The clone carrying this T cell receptor beta chain was counted many times. The antigen is unknown. Each donor who had ophthalmopathy showed moderate-to-severe activity, a CAS of ≥3, a NOSPECS of ≥4, and a duration under 3 months. Excluded: other autoimmune disease, uncontrolled infection, pregnancy or lactation. The PBMCs were taken from about 9.7 ml of fresh peripheral blood. The data stem from a study of Graves' ophthalmopathy and Graves' hyperthyroidism. Study-wide findings and caveats: Among expanded thyroid clonotypes above 0.001 frequency, most also occurred in blood.

The authors amplified TCR beta CDR3 regions from RNA transcripts. An initial RT-PCR round employing HTBI primers preceded a second-round multiplex PCR. A single record per CDR3 protein comes from TCRdb applying MiXCR to the multiplex PCR reads. This sample has 350,000 to 450,000 distinct CDR3 sequences, with 15% to 20% found just once. V trimming: 6 bases; J trimming: 6 bases; junction bases outside the gene matches: 6. Germline V gene sequence: CDR1 MNHEY, CDR2 SVGEGT. This CDR3 is built from 14 residues. The sequenced material came from peripheral blood. This sequence was found in a young woman with Graves' ophthalmopathy. J is TRBJ2-4 and V is TRBV6-2 or TRBV6-3; 9 bases fit TRBD2. CDR3 sequence (DNA): TGTGCCAGCAGCCAAGGCGGGGGGGTAAACATTCAGTACTTC. Amino acid sequence: CASSQGGGVNIQYF.